This T cell receptor beta chain was recorded in a study of spatial heterogeneity in lung cancer. Whole-study context: A unique TCR and UMI combination showed up more than ten times in raw reads, on average.

General observations from the study: In tumors, expanded intratumoral alpha and beta TCR counts tracked mutation counts.

This clonotype was counted at least ten times. Its antigen remains unidentified. This beta chain represents an off-target read in a library built for alpha chains; its size is of limited meaning. The CDR3 extends over 15 amino acids. CDR1 KGHDR and CDR2 SFDVKD come from the germline V gene. The ends were cut back, 3 bases at V and 0 bases at J, with 10 bases in the middle. Indicated time point: sample taken at primary tumor resection. MiXCR, run by TCRdb on the 5' RACE reads, gives a single entry per CDR3 protein. The profile covers under 20,000 distinct CDR3 sequences, with 5% to 6% appearing a single time and under 13% taken by the ten largest.

J is TRBJ2-5 and V is TRBV24-1; tentative D call: TRBD1 (6 bases). Material: lung tumor tissue, obtained at surgery. This receptor was identified in a female donor with early-stage non-small cell lung cancer. In DNA, the CDR3 is TGTGCCACCAGTGATCCGGGACAACACCAAGAGACCCAGTACTTC. It encodes CATSDPGQHQETQYF.